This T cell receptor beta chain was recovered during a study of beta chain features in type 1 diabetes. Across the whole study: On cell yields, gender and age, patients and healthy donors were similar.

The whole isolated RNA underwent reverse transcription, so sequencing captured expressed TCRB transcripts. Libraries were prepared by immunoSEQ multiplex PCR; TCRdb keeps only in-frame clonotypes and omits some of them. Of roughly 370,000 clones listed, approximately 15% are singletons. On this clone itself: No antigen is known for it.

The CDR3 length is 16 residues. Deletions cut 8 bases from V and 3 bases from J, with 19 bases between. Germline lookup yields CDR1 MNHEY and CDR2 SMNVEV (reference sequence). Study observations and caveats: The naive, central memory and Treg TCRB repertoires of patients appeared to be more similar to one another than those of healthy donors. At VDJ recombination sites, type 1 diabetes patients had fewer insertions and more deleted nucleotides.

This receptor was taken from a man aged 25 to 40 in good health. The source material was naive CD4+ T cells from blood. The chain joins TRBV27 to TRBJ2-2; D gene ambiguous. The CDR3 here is CASFFRPRSDTGELFF. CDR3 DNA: TGTGCCAGCTTTTTCCGCCCCCGGTCTGACACCGGGGAGCTGTTTTTT.